This section outlines one T cell receptor (beta chain) sequence together with its context. The antigen is unknown. The data were taken from a study of CXCR3-negative and CXCR3-positive naive CD8 T cells. Study-level results: Against CXCR3-negative naive cells, CXCR3-positive naive cells showed more hydrophobic TRB CDR3s. Memory CD8+ cells showed much lower diversity, while both naive subsets displayed comparably high diversity.

Those CD8+ T cells considered naive were CD45RO-CCR7+CD27+CD95-. UMI-labeled 5' RACE TRB cDNA libraries were prepared from the cells. TCRdb reprocessed the 5' RACE reads and keeps a single row for each CDR3 protein, giving no DNA. The record lists about 89,000 distinct CDR3 sequences, of which the ten most abundant hold 0.53%. CDR1 is SEHNR, CDR2 FQNEAQ, per germline (reference sequence). The CDR3 consists of 13 residues. This TCR was recovered from a human donor in good health. Some clones in this sample may be carry-over from other donors' samples. The rearrangement joins TRBV7-9 to TRBJ2-7. Sequencing was done on a sample of naive CXCR3+ CD8+ T cells from blood. The subset: CD45RO-CCR7+CD27+CD95- naive CD8+ T cells expressing CXCR3 (TNR3+). The CDR3 loop reads CASSLESSYEQYF.